What follows are 22 T cell receptor beta chains derived from one specimen sequenced in a study of cytomegalovirus exposure and HLA in healthy donors. Both 60 Vbeta primers and 13 Jbeta primers went into the PCR. Clones were read by immunoSEQ multiplex PCR, and TCRdb kept only the in-frame ones, dropping some. The table shows about 180,000 clones, with around 77% occurring only once. Input material: PBMCs. The receptors derive from a woman aged 30 to 39 in good health and CMV-seronegative.

A few counts support this clone. This rearrangement joins TRBV5-4 to TRBJ2-7, with a possible D match to TRBD2 (7 bases). The germline V and J ends were trimmed by 0 bases and 3 bases, with 16 bases remaining between them. The CDR3 has 16 residues. The germline gives CDR1 SGHNT, CDR2 YYREEE (reference sequence). CDR3 nucleotide sequence: TGTGCCAGCAGCTTGGGGGGGGGCCCCCCGGGCTACGAGCAGTACTTC. Its protein is CASSLGGGPPGYEQYF.

Concerning this clone: Other DNA sequences within the sample encode an identical CDR3. The V call is TRBV30, the J call TRBJ2-5; D is possibly TRBD2 (5 bases). The germline V gene has CDR1 GTSNPN and CDR2 SVGIG (reference sequence). Deletions cut 2 bases from V and 5 bases from J, with 6 bases between. The CDR3 is made up of 11 amino acids. The CDR3 protein is CAWSPGETQYF. In DNA form, the CDR3 reads TGTGCCTGGAGTCCGGGGGAGACCCAGTACTTC.

This chain's CDR3 is CASSLARFPDTQYF. The CDR3 region has the DNA TGCGCCAGCAGCTTGGCCAGGTTCCCAGATACGCAGTATTTT. This chain joins TRBV5-1 and TRBJ2-3; D not certain. CDR1 is SGHRS and CDR2 is YFSETQ in the germline V gene. This CDR3 has 14 amino acids. Deletions cut 0 bases from V and 4 bases from J, with 9 bases between.

CDR3 nucleotides: TGCAGCGTTGAAGGGACAGGGGGAAACTACAATGAGCAGTTCTTC. It yields the protein CSVEGTGGNYNEQFF. The chain uses TRBV29-1 and TRBJ2-1, with TRBD1 matching over 10 bases. The CDR3 covers 15 residues. After removal of 1 base from V and 3 bases from J, the junction contained 3 bases not matched to a gene. Looked up from germline, CDR1 is SQVTM and CDR2 is ANQGSEA.

J is TRBJ1-2 and V is TRBV14; D is undetermined. This CDR3 comprises 15 residues. Germline V gene data show CDR1 as SGHDN and CDR2 as FVKESK. Trimming took off 0 bases at V and 4 bases at J, with 12 bases between the two ends. CDR3 loop: CASSQDPTEIYGYTF. CDR3 coding DNA: TGTGCCAGCAGCCAAGATCCCACGGAGATCTATGGCTACACCTTC.

The genes are TRBV15 and TRBJ1-2, with 8 bases aligning to TRBD1. Germline V gene sequence: CDR1 LNHNV, CDR2 YYDKDF (reference sequence). The CDR3 is made up of 13 amino acids. After removal of 7 bases from V and 1 base from J, the junction contained 2 bases not matched to a gene. CDR3 protein: CATNGQGNYGYTF. DNA of the CDR3: TGTGCCACCAACGGACAGGGTAACTATGGCTACACCTTC.

The chain is built from TRBV7-9 and TRBJ1-6; tentative D call: TRBD1 (5 bases). Between the trimmed V and J ends, which lost 1 base and 10 bases, there was a span of 11 bases. This CDR3 is 14 amino acids long. CDR1 is SEHNR and CDR2 is FQNEAQ in the germline V gene (reference sequence). The CDR3 sequence is CASSLVGLQSPLHF. The CDR3 nucleotides are TGTGCCAGCAGCTTAGTGGGGCTTCAGTCACCCCTCCACTTT.

This clone was detected only a few times. The gene calls are TRBV25-1 and TRBJ1-6; D gene uncertain. The germline V gene encodes CDR1 MGHDK and CDR2 SYGVNS. The CDR3 totals 13 residues. V was pared by 8 bases and J by 8 bases, with 13 bases between. The CDR3 DNA is TGTGCCAGCTCCGTTGGCGGCGATTCACCCCTCCACTTT. This translates into CASSVGGDSPLHF.

V is TRBV7-6 and J is TRBJ2-2, with 11 bases lining up with TRBD2. Trimming cost V 1 base and J 1 base; bases outside gene matches: 5. This CDR3 region has 18 residues. The V gene's germline CDR1 is SGHVS and CDR2 FNYEAQ. CDR3 nucleotides: TGTGCCAGCAGCTTAGTGGGTGGACTAGCGGGGAACACCGGGGAGCTGTTTTTT. As protein: CASSLVGGLAGNTGELFF.

The chain employs TRBV15 and TRBJ2-7; 9 bases are a match to TRBD1. V lost 4 bases to trimming and J lost 0 bases; unmatched junction nucleotides: 4. The CDR3 length is 15 residues. Germline V gives CDR1 LNHNV, CDR2 YYDKDF (reference sequence). CDR3: CATSMDRGISYEQYF. CDR3 bases: TGTGCCACCAGCATGGACAGGGGAATCTCCTACGAGCAGTACTTC.

The V and J genes are TRBV10-1 and TRBJ2-3; tentative D call: TRBD2 (6 bases). The CDR3 has 15 residues. The germline CDR1 and CDR2 sequences are WNHNN and SYGVQD (reference sequence). V lost 4 bases and J 1 base, leaving 12 bases between the germline ends. CDR3 sequence (DNA): TGCGCCAGCAGTGTTTTTGCGGGGCGCACAGATACGCAGTATTTT. Translation gives CASSVFAGRTDTQYF.

This chain links TRBV4-3 with TRBJ1-2; perhaps TRBD1 as D (5 bases). Germline CDR1 reads LGHNA; CDR2 reads YSLEER. This CDR3 is 16 amino acids long. Trimming took off 0 bases at V and 5 bases at J, with 16 bases between the two ends. Here the CDR3 DNA reads TGCGCCAGCAGCCAAGAAACGTCAGGGAGGGCATATGGCTACACCTTC. This gives the protein CASSQETSGRAYGYTF.

The V and J genes are TRBV7-2 and TRBJ2-7, with 13 positions matching TRBD2. Germline V gives CDR1 SGHTA, CDR2 FQGNSA. Trimming at V came to 5 bases and at J to 3 bases, leaving 4 bases not matched to a gene. This CDR3 comprises 15 residues. CDR3: CASSTRTSGSYEQYF. In DNA, the CDR3 is TGTGCCAGCAGCACACGGACTAGCGGGAGCTACGAGCAGTACTTC.

This chain joins TRBV11-3 and TRBJ2-1; D is possibly TRBD2 (6 bases). This CDR3 spans 14 amino acids. CDR1 SGHNT and CDR2 YENEEA come from the germline V gene. The V gene lost 2 bases and the J gene lost 6 bases, with 11 bases spanning the gap. The CDR3 sequence: CASSLPGEANEQFF. CDR3 sequence (DNA): TGTGCCAGCAGCTTACCGGGGGAGGCCAATGAGCAGTTCTTC.

The chain uses TRBV6-1 and TRBJ1-1; a weak D match, TRBD1 (5 bases). This CDR3 comprises 14 residues. Trimming cost V 4 bases and J 6 bases, with 15 bases left between them. Germline CDR1 and CDR2: MNHNS and SASEGT. The CDR3 loop reads CASSVFDSDSEAFF. CDR3 nucleotide sequence: TGTGCCAGCAGTGTTTTTGACAGTGACTCTGAAGCTTTCTTT.

The chain joins TRBV5-4 to TRBJ1-6; 8 positions match TRBD1. V was clipped by 4 bases and J by 9 bases; unmatched bases: 3. The germline V gene has CDR1 SGHNT and CDR2 YYREEE (reference sequence). This CDR3 is 13 amino acids long. The CDR3 sequence: CASSPGGLSPLHF. The CDR3 region has the DNA TGTGCCAGCAGCCCAGGGGGCCTTTCACCCCTCCACTTT. The entire variable domain, with the rest obtained from reference TRBV5-4 and TRBJ1-6, is as follows: ETGVTQSPTHLIKTRGQQVTLRCSSQSGHNTVSWYQQALGQGPQFIFQYYREEENGRGNFPPRFSGLQFPNYSSELNVNALELDDSALYLCASSPGGLSPLHFGNGTRLTVT.

The genes are TRBV9 and TRBJ2-7, with 8 bases identical to TRBD2. Germline CDR1 reads SGDLS; CDR2 reads YYNGEE. With 0 bases clipped from V and 0 bases from J, the junction kept 5 bases outside the gene matches. This CDR3 spans 16 amino acids. CDR3 sequence (DNA): TGTGCCAGCAGCGTAGACTCGGGGGGGAACTCCTACGAGCAGTACTTC. Its translation: CASSVDSGGNSYEQYF.

The chain is built from TRBV5-1 and TRBJ2-3, with no clear D. CDR3 size: 14 residues. Trimming removed 3 bases at V and 2 bases at J, with 10 bases between. Germline-derived CDR1 and CDR2 are SGHRS and YFSETQ. The CDR3, as DNA: TGCGCCAGCAGCTCAACATTAAACACAGATACGCAGTATTTT. This gives the protein CASSSTLNTDTQYF.

This chain links TRBV6-5 with TRBJ1-2; perhaps TRBD1 as D (6 bases). Trimming left V 6 bases short and J 4 bases short, with 18 bases between. Germline CDR1 and CDR2: MNHEY and SVGAGI. This CDR3 has 15 amino acids. The CDR3 reads CASRTPGAGGYGYTF. CDR3 nucleotides: TGTGCCAGCAGAACGCCAGGGGCTGGTGGCTATGGCTACACCTTC.

The chain uses TRBV4-3 and TRBJ2-7; 9 bases align to TRBD1. Germline V gene lookup returns CDR1 LGHNA and CDR2 YSLEER. Germline trimming cut 3 bases from V and 3 bases from J; bases unmatched to any gene: 12. The CDR3 consists of 17 residues. The CDR3 DNA follows: TGCGCCAGCAGCCAGGGGACAGGGATCCGATCTCGCTACGAGCAGTACTTC. Amino acid sequence: CASSQGTGIRSRYEQYF.

This rearrangement joins TRBV7-2 to TRBJ2-7, with 15 bases fitting TRBD2. There are 16 residues in the CDR3. Looked up from germline, CDR1 is SGHTA and CDR2 is FQGNSA. V lost 1 base to trimming and J lost 5 bases; unmatched junction nucleotides: 3. CDR3: CASSLVGLAGGNEQYF. The CDR3 nucleotides are TGTGCCAGCAGCTTAGTGGGACTAGCGGGGGGAAACGAGCAGTACTTC.

The chain combines TRBV9 with TRBJ1-2, with D hard to call. CDR1 is SGDLS, CDR2 YYNGEE, per germline. This CDR3 is built from 15 residues. Trimming left V 0 bases short and J 4 bases short, with 13 bases between. CDR3: CASSVDTAGIYGYTF. The CDR3 DNA reads TGTGCCAGCAGCGTAGATACGGCAGGAATCTATGGCTACACCTTC.